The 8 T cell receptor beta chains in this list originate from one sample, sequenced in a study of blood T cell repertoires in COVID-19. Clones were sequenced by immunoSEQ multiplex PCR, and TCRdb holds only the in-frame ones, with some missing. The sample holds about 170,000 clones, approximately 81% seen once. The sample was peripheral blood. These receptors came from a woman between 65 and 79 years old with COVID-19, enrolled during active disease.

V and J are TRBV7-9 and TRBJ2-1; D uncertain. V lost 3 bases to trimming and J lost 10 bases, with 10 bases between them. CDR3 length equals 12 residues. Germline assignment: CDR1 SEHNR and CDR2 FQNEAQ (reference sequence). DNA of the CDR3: TGTGCCAGCAGCTTTTTTTCCCGGGAGCAGTTCTTC. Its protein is CASSFFSREQFF.

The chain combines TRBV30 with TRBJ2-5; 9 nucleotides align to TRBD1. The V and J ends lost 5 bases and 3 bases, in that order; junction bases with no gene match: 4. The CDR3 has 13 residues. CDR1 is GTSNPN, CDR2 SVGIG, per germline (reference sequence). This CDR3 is CAWEGDREETQYF. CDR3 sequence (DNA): TGTGCCTGGGAGGGGGACAGGGAAGAGACCCAGTACTTC. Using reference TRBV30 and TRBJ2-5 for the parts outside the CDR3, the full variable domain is SQTIHQWPATLVQPVGSPLSLECTVEGTSNPNLYWYRQAAGRGLQLLFYSVGIGQISSEVPQNLSASRPQDRQFILSSKKLLLSDSGFYLCAWEGDREETQYFGPGTRLLVL.

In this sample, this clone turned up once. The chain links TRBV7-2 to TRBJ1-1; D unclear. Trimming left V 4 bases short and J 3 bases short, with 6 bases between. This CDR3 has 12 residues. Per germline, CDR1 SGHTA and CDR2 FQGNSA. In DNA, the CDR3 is TGTGCCAGCAGCTCCCTCTACACTGAAGCTTTCTTT. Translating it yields CASSSLYTEAFF.

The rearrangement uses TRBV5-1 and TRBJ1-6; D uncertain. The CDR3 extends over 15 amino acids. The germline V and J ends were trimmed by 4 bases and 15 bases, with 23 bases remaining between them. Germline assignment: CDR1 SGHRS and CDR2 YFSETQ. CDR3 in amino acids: CASSADARASRDLHF. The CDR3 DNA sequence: TGCGCCAGCAGCGCGGATGCTCGGGCCTCGCGGGACCTCCACTTT.

The CDR3 sequence: CASSRTRQAGGGYTF. The CDR3 DNA reads as TGTGCCAGCAGCCGCACCAGGCAGGCGGGAGGTGGCTACACCTTC. This chain joins TRBV3-1 (or the pseudogene TRBV3-2) and TRBJ1-2; no reliable D call. Trimming pared 4 bases from V and 7 bases from J, leaving 19 bases between. The CDR3 runs to 15 residues. Germline CDR1 reads LGHDT; CDR2 reads YNNKEL (reference sequence).

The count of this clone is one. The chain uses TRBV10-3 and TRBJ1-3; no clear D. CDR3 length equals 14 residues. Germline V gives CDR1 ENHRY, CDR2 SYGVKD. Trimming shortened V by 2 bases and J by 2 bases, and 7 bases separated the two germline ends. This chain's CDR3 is CAISEAGAGNTIYF. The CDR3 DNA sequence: TGTGCCATCAGTGAGGCAGGCGCTGGAAACACCATATATTTT.

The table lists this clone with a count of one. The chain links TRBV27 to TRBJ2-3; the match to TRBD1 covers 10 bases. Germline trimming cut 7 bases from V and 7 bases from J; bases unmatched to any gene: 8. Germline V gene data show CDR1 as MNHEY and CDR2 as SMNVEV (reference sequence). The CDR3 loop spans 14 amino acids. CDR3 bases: TGTGCCAGCACTAGGGACAGGGGAACAAATACGCAGTATTTT. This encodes CASTRDRGTNTQYF.

The CDR3 DNA sequence: TGTGCCAGCAGCCTAGAGATCAGGGGGGAGAATGAGCAGTTCTTC. This translates into CASSLEIRGENEQFF. J is TRBJ2-1 and V is TRBV5-6; possible D gene TRBD1, 7 bases. V was clipped by 4 bases and J by 7 bases, with 18 bases between them. The CDR3 length is 15 residues. Germline CDR1 and CDR2: SGHDT and YYEEEE.